The 29 T cell receptor beta chains below come from one sample, sequenced in a study of T cells after yellow fever vaccination. In TCRdb, the 5' RACE reads were re-called with MiXCR into one record per CDR3 protein. In the table there are about 58,000 distinct CDR3 sequences, approximately 6% of which are singletons. The material was PBMCs, either bulk or a sorted T-cell subset (CD4+, CD8+, memory, or dextramer-sorted; not recorded which), obtained on the day of the yellow fever booster vaccination. Receptors were obtained from a man younger than 35 who received the YFV17D yellow fever vaccine.

This clonotype showed up just once. V usage is TRBV4-1 and J usage is TRBJ1-4; 7 bases agree with TRBD1. After removal of 3 bases from V and 0 bases from J, the junction contained 7 bases not matched to a gene. CDR3 size: 17 residues. Germline loops: CDR1 MGHRA, CDR2 YSYEKL. The CDR3 coding sequence is TGCGCCAGCAGCCATGGTACAGGGGCCGCAACTAATGAAAAACTGTTTTTT. Encoded protein: CASSHGTGAATNEKLFF.

The chain recombines TRBV4-1 with TRBJ1-1; TRBD1 might be the D (5 bases). CDR1 is MGHRA, CDR2 YSYEKL, per germline. The CDR3 has 14 residues. Trimming pared 2 bases from V and 6 bases from J, leaving 13 bases between. CDR3 bases: TGCGCCAGCAGCCAACCGGGGGGAGGGGCTGAAGCTTTCTTT. Amino acids: CASSQPGGGAEAFF.

The CDR3 nucleotides read TGTGCCATCAGTGATTCGAGCGGGGGCTCTGGAAACACCATATATTTT. Translating gives CAISDSSGGSGNTIYF. This sequence joins TRBV10-3 and TRBJ1-3, with TRBD1 as a possible D gene (5 bases). The CDR3 has 16 amino acids. Germline V gene lookup returns CDR1 ENHRY and CDR2 SYGVKD. V was trimmed by 3 bases and J by 0 bases, leaving 12 bases between them.

V usage is TRBV4-2 and J usage is TRBJ2-2; unclear D gene. This CDR3 spans 12 amino acids. Per the germline V gene, CDR1 is LGHNA and CDR2 is YNFKEQ. The V end was cut by 3 bases, the J end by 5 bases, with 4 bases between. CDR3 in amino acids: CASSHSTGELFF. The CDR3 DNA reads as TGTGCCAGCAGCCACTCTACCGGGGAGCTGTTTTTT.

This rearrangement joins TRBV29-1 to TRBJ2-3; D is unclear. CDR1 and CDR2 from the germline V gene are SQVTM and ANQGSEA. The CDR3 sequence is 14 residues long. V was shortened by 5 bases and J by 0 bases, with 12 bases between the two germline ends. The CDR3 region is CSVLAVSSTDTQYF. CDR3 sequence (DNA): TGCAGCGTTCTGGCGGTATCTAGCACAGATACGCAGTATTTT.

This clonotype was seen ten or more times. The V call is TRBV27, the J call TRBJ2-7, with D possibly TRBD1 on 5 matching bases. The CDR3 extends over 13 amino acids. V lost 2 bases and J 5 bases, leaving 10 bases between the germline ends. Per germline, CDR1 MNHEY and CDR2 SMNVEV (reference sequence). CDR3 loop: CASSLGQGNEQYF. The CDR3 DNA is TGTGCCAGCAGTTTAGGGCAGGGCAACGAGCAGTACTTC.

CDR3: CASSTLGGGLYEQYF. CDR3 DNA: TGTGCCAGTAGTACCCTAGGAGGGGGGCTCTACGAGCAGTACTTC. The genes are TRBV19 and TRBJ2-7; perhaps D is TRBD1 or TRBD2 (6 bases each). Germline V lookup: CDR1 LNHDA, CDR2 SQIVND (reference sequence). V shed 4 bases and J shed 3 bases, with 16 bases lying between them. This CDR3 region has 15 residues. Together with reference TRBV19 and TRBJ2-7, the CDR3 gives the full variable domain: DGGITQSPKYLFRKEGQNVTLSCEQNLNHDAMYWYRQDPGQGLRLIYYSQIVNDFQKGDIAEGYSVSREKKESFPLTVTSAQKNPTAFYLCASSTLGGGLYEQYFGPGTRLTVT.

The chain couples TRBV5-1 to TRBJ2-2; D is undetermined. This CDR3 is built from 14 residues. V shed 4 bases and J shed 0 bases, with 7 bases lying between them. Germline CDR1 reads SGHRS; CDR2 reads YFSETQ. For the CDR3, the DNA is TGCGCCAGCAGCCAAGGACCGAACACCGGGGAGCTGTTTTTT. It yields the protein CASSQGPNTGELFF.

This clonotype was counted at least ten times. V gene TRBV29-1 combines with J gene TRBJ2-2; weak D call: TRBD2 (5 bases). CDR3 length equals 16 residues. CDR1 is SQVTM and CDR2 is ANQGSEA in the germline V gene. The V end was cut by 6 bases, the J end by 6 bases, with 23 bases between. In DNA, the CDR3 is TGCAGCGTCGCACCGTCATGGAGGACGACGTCCGGGGAGCTGTTTTTT. It yields the protein CSVAPSWRTTSGELFF.

This clonotype was seen ten or more times. The chain uses TRBV12-3 or TRBV12-4 and TRBJ2-3, with 10 bases fitting TRBD2. Unmatched junction bases numbered 1, after V lost 6 bases and J lost 1 base. The CDR3 is 14 amino acids. The CDR3 is CASRTSGGTDTQYF. The CDR3 DNA is TGTGCCAGCAGAACTAGCGGGGGCACAGATACGCAGTATTTT.

V gene TRBV7-2 combines with J gene TRBJ1-4, with D maybe TRBD1 (5 bases). Between the trimmed V and J ends, which lost 1 base and 4 bases, there was a span of 13 bases. Germline V gives CDR1 SGHTA, CDR2 FQGNSA. The CDR3 spans 16 residues. The CDR3 coding sequence is TGTGCCAGCAGCTTAGGGTGGGGCGGCGATAATGAAAAACTGTTTTTT. Translated, it gives CASSLGWGGDNEKLFF.

The rearrangement uses TRBV14 and TRBJ2-2; TRBD1 aligns across 10 bases. The CDR3 covers 16 residues. Germline V gene data show CDR1 as SGHDN and CDR2 as FVKESK. After removal of 3 bases from V and 6 bases from J, the junction contained 7 bases not matched to a gene. In DNA, the CDR3 is TGTGCCAGCAGCCACGTTAGAGGACAGGGGGCCGGGGAGCTGTTTTTT. Its protein is CASSHVRGQGAGELFF. The complete variable domain, with remaining parts taken from reference TRBV14 and TRBJ2-2, reads EAGVTQFPSHSVIEKGQTVTLRCDPISGHDNLYWYRRVMGKEIKFLLHFVKESKQDESGMPNNRFLAERTGGTYSTLKVQPAELEDSGVYFCASSHVRGQGAGELFFGEGSRLTVL.

The V and J genes are TRBV7-9 and TRBJ1-3; no clear D gene. The length of the CDR3 is 16 residues. Germline CDR1 SEHNR, CDR2 FQNEAQ (reference sequence). The V and J ends lost 5 bases and 3 bases respectively, with 17 bases between them. The CDR3 loop is CASSPVVSAFGNTIYF. As DNA, the CDR3 is TGTGCCAGCAGCCCAGTGGTCAGCGCCTTTGGAAACACCATATATTTT.

In this sample, this clonotype turned up many times. This chain links TRBV13 with TRBJ2-2; a possible D gene is TRBD1 (6 bases). The CDR3 runs 14 residues. Per germline, CDR1 PRHDT and CDR2 FYEKMQ (reference sequence). Deletions cut 4 bases from V and 6 bases from J, with 12 bases between. CDR3 nucleotides: TGTGCCAGCAGCTACAGGGTAGGGGCCGGGGAGCTGTTTTTT. Residues: CASSYRVGAGELFF.

Points on this clonotype: Just one base apart from a much larger clone, this may be a read error. This rearrangement joins TRBV5-1 to TRBJ2-3; 8 positions match TRBD2. This CDR3 contains 17 residues. Per germline, CDR1 SGHRS and CDR2 YFSETQ. V shed 4 bases, J shed 2 bases, and the junction held 12 bases outside the gene matches. DNA of the CDR3: TGCGCCAGCAGCATTTTAGCACTAGCGGAAAACACAGATACGCAGTATTTT. It yields the protein CASSILALAENTDTQYF.

The V gene is TRBV5-1, the J gene TRBJ1-4, with 8 bases matching TRBD1. Germline V CDR1 and CDR2: SGHRS, YFSETQ. This CDR3 comprises 14 residues. After removal of 6 bases from V and 6 bases from J, the junction contained 7 bases not matched to a gene. The CDR3 loop reads CASTQGAGYEKLFF. For the CDR3, the DNA is TGCGCCAGCACCCAGGGGGCTGGGTATGAAAAACTGTTTTTT.

This sequence joins TRBV12-3 or TRBV12-4 and TRBJ2-3; 12 nucleotides line up with TRBD2. Losses at the gene ends were 7 bases for V and 5 bases for J; bases not matched to a gene: 7. The CDR3 totals 15 residues. The CDR3 spells CASTTSGGLVDTQYF. In nucleotides, the CDR3 is TGTGCCAGCACGACTAGCGGGGGTTTGGTAGATACGCAGTATTTT.

This chain uses TRBV7-9 with TRBJ1-3, with D possibly TRBD1 on 5 matching bases. CDR3 length: 15 residues. V was trimmed by 5 bases and J by 1 base, leaving 12 bases between them. The germline CDR1 and CDR2 sequences are SEHNR and FQNEAQ (reference sequence). Here the CDR3 reads CASSVRGFSGNTIYF. The CDR3 bases are TGTGCCAGCAGCGTTCGGGGCTTTTCTGGAAACACCATATATTTT.

This clonotype has a handful of counts. The chain couples TRBV7-6 to TRBJ1-3, with unresolved D. Germline lookup yields CDR1 SGHVS and CDR2 FNYEAQ. CDR3 length: 14 residues. With 10 bases removed from V and 3 bases from J, the gap between germline ends came to 16 bases. This CDR3 is CATSPQTGGNTIYF. In DNA, the CDR3 is TGTGCCACCTCCCCACAAACGGGTGGAAACACCATATATTTT.

The rearrangement uses TRBV6-6 and TRBJ1-5, with 8 nucleotides matching TRBD1. Germline V CDR1 and CDR2: MNHNY, SVGAGI (reference sequence). CDR3 size: 16 residues. V was clipped by 5 bases and J by 3 bases; unmatched bases: 9. CDR3 in amino acids: CASSPRTGPLNQPQHF. The CDR3 nucleotides read TGTGCCAGCAGTCCAAGGACAGGGCCTCTCAATCAGCCCCAGCATTTT.

This clonotype has a handful of counts. The chain uses TRBV6-2 or TRBV6-3 and TRBJ2-1, with D unresolved. The CDR3 is 12 amino acids. CDR1 MNHEY and CDR2 SVGEGT come from the germline V gene. V lost 6 bases to trimming and J lost 7 bases, with 10 bases between them. The CDR3 spells CASSHYQNEQFF. The CDR3 nucleotides are TGTGCCAGCAGCCATTACCAGAATGAGCAGTTCTTC.

Details on this clonotype: This may stem from a read error, because a much larger clone lies one nucleotide away. The V gene is TRBV24-1, the J gene TRBJ2-3, with D tentatively TRBD2 (6 bases). There are 13 residues in the CDR3. CDR1 and CDR2 from the germline V gene are KGHDR and SFDVKD. The CDR3 region has the DNA TGTGCCACCGGAGGGACGGTCACAGATACGGAGTATTTT. Protein: CATGGTVTDTEYF.

This clonotype appeared many times. This chain links TRBV5-5 with TRBJ1-2; 11 bases align to TRBD1. Losses at the gene ends were 4 bases for V and 4 bases for J; bases not matched to a gene: 6. Germline-derived CDR1 and CDR2 are SGHKS and YYEKEE (reference sequence). The CDR3 sequence is 15 residues long. CDR3 sequence: CASSRGQGGLYGYTF. Written as DNA, the CDR3 is TGTGCCAGCAGCAGGGGACAGGGGGGGCTCTATGGCTACACCTTC. Together with reference TRBV5-5 and TRBJ1-2, the CDR3 gives the full variable domain: DAGVTQSPTHLIKTRGQQVTLRCSPISGHKSVSWYQQVLGQGPQFIFQYYEKEERGRGNFPDRFSARQFPNYSSELNVNALLLGDSALYLCASSRGQGGLYGYTFGSGTRLTVV.

This clonotype was counted ten times or more. The chain has TRBV12-3 or TRBV12-4 and TRBJ1-2; TRBD1 matches at 8 bases. J lost 7 bases, V lost 5 bases, and 12 bases had no gene match. The CDR3 loop spans 15 amino acids. CDR3 DNA sequence: TGTGCCAGCAGTACACACAGGGGGGCGGGTACTGGCTACACCTTC. Residues: CASSTHRGAGTGYTF.

This CDR3 reads CASSSRRDIVHQPQHF. The CDR3 DNA follows: TGTGCCAGCAGCTCCCGGAGAGACATAGTTCATCAGCCCCAGCATTTT. The chain combines TRBV7-9 with TRBJ1-5; D is undetermined. CDR3 length: 16 amino acids. Germline CDR1 and CDR2: SEHNR and FQNEAQ (reference sequence). Trimming shortened V by 4 bases and J by 5 bases, and 18 bases separated the two germline ends.

This chain uses TRBV3-1 with TRBJ2-1; D perhaps matches TRBD2 (5 bases). The CDR3 has 15 amino acids. Germline V gene sequence: CDR1 LGHDT, CDR2 YNNKEL (reference sequence). The V end was cut by 6 bases, the J end by 9 bases, with 21 bases between. The CDR3 nucleotides are TGTGCCAGCAGTCCCGACACCCTCGTGGAGGCTGAGCAGTTCTTC. Translated, it gives CASSPDTLVEAEQFF.

This clonotype was seen ten or more times. The chain has TRBV6-5 and TRBJ2-7; TRBD1 matches 10 bases. The V segment lost 5 bases and the J segment 6 bases; nucleotides outside the gene matches: 4. The length of the CDR3 is 13 residues. Germline values: CDR1 MNHEY, CDR2 SVGAGI. The CDR3 region is CASSNRDRGEQYF. CDR3 nucleotide sequence: TGTGCCAGCAGTAACCGGGACAGGGGCGAGCAGTACTTC.

This clonotype was picked up many times. The chain links TRBV7-2 to TRBJ2-4; D is unclear. This CDR3 is 15 amino acids long. The V gene lost 2 bases and the J gene lost 0 bases, with 8 bases spanning the gap. Germline CDR1 SGHTA, CDR2 FQGNSA. In DNA, the CDR3 is TGTGCCAGCAGCTTACAAGGCTTAGCCAAAAACATTCAGTACTTC. Translating gives CASSLQGLAKNIQYF.

This clonotype was seen at least ten times. This CDR3 is CASSQEGAENSQNIQYF. DNA of the CDR3: TGCGCCAGCAGCCAAGAAGGAGCGGAGAATAGCCAGAACATTCAGTACTTC. The chain carries TRBV4-1 and TRBJ2-4; D possibly corresponds to TRBD2 (5 bases). V dropped 0 bases and J dropped 7 bases, with 19 bases sitting between them. The CDR3 sequence is 17 residues long. Per the germline V gene, CDR1 is MGHRA and CDR2 is YSYEKL.